The text below deals with one TCR beta chain. Its antigen is still unknown. The data belong to a study of regulatory T cells in long-lasting Graves disease. Study-wide findings and caveats: TRBV28, TRBJ1-2 and TRBJ2-5 emerged as the favored segments in persistent disease. Exclusively peripheral blood, rather than thyroid tissue, was studied.

Time point indicated: newly diagnosed GD, antithyroid drugs for less than 3 months. From PBMCs, RNA was extracted and then used to make the TCR library. This CDR3 is built from 16 residues. Germline V gene data show CDR1 as PRHDT and CDR2 as FYEKMQ (reference sequence). Arm-PCR with iRepertoire HTBI primers amplified the CDR3 regions for these TCR beta libraries. Using its own MiXCR run on the multiplex PCR reads, TCRdb lists one record per CDR3 protein. Seen here are a few hundred thousand distinct CDR3 sequences, 15% to 20% observed once, and the top ten hold 12%. The same data also went into a second study, on T cells in Graves' hyperthyroidism and ophthalmopathy. That study reports: Lactation, pregnancy, other autoimmune disease or uncontrolled infection excluded patients. Diagnoses rested on clinical symptoms, serum thyroxine and TRAb, thyroid ultrasound and orbital computed tomography.

The receptor was isolated from a woman under 40 with Graves disease. The sample was peripheral blood mononuclear cells (PBMCs), taken at new diagnosis, from a patient treated with antithyroid drugs. The rearrangement links TRBV13 to TRBJ2-5; tentatively, D is TRBD1 or TRBD2 (5 bases each). The DNA end is a closer match to TRBJ2-1, so the J assignment may be wrong. The CDR3 DNA sequence: TGTGCCAGCAGCTTACCCCAGGGAGAAACCCACAATGAGCAGTTCTTC. Protein product: CASSLPQGETHNEQFF.